The entry below describes one T cell receptor (beta chain). Its antigen is unknown. These data belong to a study of cytomegalovirus exposure and HLA in healthy donors. Study outcomes and limitations: Reports indicate that TCR beta sequences accurately predicted the HLA-A and HLA-B alleles of most subjects. Association of a missense DCLRE1C variant with TCR beta V- and J-gene trimming was reported in a later analysis.

Per the germline V gene, CDR1 is SQVTM and CDR2 is ANQGSEA. The ends were cut back, 8 bases at V and 4 bases at J, with 14 bases in the middle. This CDR3 spans 13 amino acids. Both 60 Vbeta primers and 13 Jbeta primers went into the PCR. Repertoires were generated with immunoSEQ multiplex PCR, while TCRdb's copy carries only in-frame clones and drops some. The sample lists about 110,000 clones; around 75% were seen once. Sequencing used PBMCs. The sequence came from a female donor in good health and CMV-seronegative. The J gene is TRBJ2-2, the V gene TRBV29-1, with D possibly being TRBD2 (6 bases). Here the CDR3 reads CSTELAPTGELFF. CDR3 nucleotide sequence: TGCAGCACTGAACTAGCTCCCACCGGGGAGCTGTTTTTT.